This TCR beta chain was captured in a study of T cell responses to AZD1222 COVID-19 vaccine. General study points: With dominance at 160-218 and 743-854, vaccine-associated CD4 TCRs spanned spike. The study reported that nearly half of spike-specific TCRs target unmutated variant regions.

This clone was seen ten or more times. The target antigen is unknown. Here immunoSEQ multiplex PCR was the method, and the copy in TCRdb shows in-frame clones only, minus some. The table lists 130,000 to 150,000 clones, around nine tenths of them singletons, with approximately 2.9% in the top ten. Germline values: CDR1 LNHDA, CDR2 SQIVND (reference sequence). V shed 3 bases and J shed 1 base, with 15 bases lying between them. The CDR3 contains 16 residues. Sequences were derived from peripheral blood, sampled on day 0 of MenACWY control vaccination. The clonotype originates from an adult in good health. The genes are TRBV19 and TRBJ1-1; D is unresolved. The CDR3 sequence: CASSIGPRPANTEAFF. In nucleotides, the CDR3 is TGTGCCAGTAGTATCGGGCCCCGGCCAGCGAACACTGAAGCTTTCTTT.